A single sample gave rise to the 27 T cell receptor beta chains below, sequenced in a study of T-cell reconstitution after alpha-beta-depleted transplantation in children. Unique molecular identifiers were used in preparing the TCRbeta library. A single record per CDR3 protein comes from TCRdb applying MiXCR to the PCR reads. This table holds 450,000 to 700,000 distinct CDR3 sequences, 27% found once. This specimen consisted of PBMCs, obtained before TCRalphabeta/CD19-depleted stem cell transplant. All receptors come from a boy less than two years old with Wiskott-Aldrich syndrome, due to receive a stem cell transplant.

V and J are TRBV5-1 and TRBJ2-1; 13 bases map to TRBD2. Germline CDR1 is SGHRS and CDR2 is YFSETQ. There are 18 residues in the CDR3. Trimming at V came to 2 bases and at J to 4 bases, leaving 9 bases not matched to a gene. CDR3 region: CASSLQLAGGPVYNEQFF. The DNA for the CDR3 is TGCGCCAGCAGCTTACAACTAGCGGGAGGGCCCGTTTACAATGAGCAGTTCTTC.

V and J are TRBV7-9 and TRBJ2-5, with D perhaps matching TRBD1 (6 bases). Trimming left V 1 base short and J 3 bases short, with 15 bases between. Per the germline V gene, CDR1 is SEHNR and CDR2 is FQNEAQ (reference sequence). The CDR3 is 16 residues long. CDR3 sequence: CASSLDWQGIEETQYF. CDR3 nucleotide sequence: TGTGCCAGCAGCTTAGATTGGCAGGGGATAGAAGAGACCCAGTACTTC.

This clonotype has more than one count but fewer than ten. The chain carries TRBV20-1 and TRBJ2-2; D possibly matches TRBD1 or TRBD2 (5 bases each). Trimming removed 3 bases from V and 7 bases from J, with 18 bases in between. Germline CDR1 and CDR2: DFQATT and SNEGSKA (reference sequence). The CDR3 loop spans 15 amino acids. CDR3 protein: CSARSLGTPGGELFF. The DNA of the CDR3 is TGCAGTGCTAGGTCCCTGGGGACCCCCGGCGGGGAGCTGTTTTTT.

This clonotype appeared a few times. The rearrangement links TRBV5-5 to TRBJ1-3; 9 nucleotides match TRBD1. The V gene end was trimmed by 0 bases and the J gene end by 0 bases; junction bases not matched to a gene: 7. Germline CDR1 and CDR2: SGHKS and YYEKEE (reference sequence). This CDR3 region has 18 residues. Here the CDR3 DNA reads TGTGCCAGCAGCTTGGAACAGGGGGCCTCCTTCTCTGGAAACACCATATATTTT. It encodes CASSLEQGASFSGNTIYF.

The rearrangement uses TRBV28 and TRBJ1-1; unclear D gene. CDR1 and CDR2 from the germline V gene are MDHEN and SYDVKM. With 3 bases removed from V and 1 base from J, the gap between germline ends came to 15 bases. The CDR3 extends over 16 amino acids. The CDR3 protein is CASSLSFGPSNTEAFF. The CDR3 bases are TGTGCCAGCAGTTTGTCCTTTGGCCCATCGAACACTGAAGCTTTCTTT.

The chain combines TRBV20-1 with TRBJ2-3, with D possibly matching TRBD2 (5 bases). This CDR3 region has 12 residues. Germline loops: CDR1 DFQATT, CDR2 SNEGSKA (reference sequence). V lost 5 bases and J lost 5, with 11 bases in between. The CDR3 sequence: CSAYGMGDTQYF. The CDR3 nucleotides are TGCAGTGCTTACGGGATGGGAGATACGCAGTATTTT.

The chain recombines TRBV5-1 with TRBJ2-7; perhaps TRBD1 as D (6 bases). The CDR3 consists of 15 residues. Trimming pared 3 bases from V and 0 bases from J, leaving 13 bases between. Germline loops: CDR1 SGHRS, CDR2 YFSETQ. In nucleotides, the CDR3 is TGCGCCAGCAGCTCCCTTGGGGACACCTCCTACGAGCAGTACTTC. Protein sequence: CASSSLGDTSYEQYF.

This clonotype was detected only a few times. The chain is built from TRBV9 and TRBJ2-1; 15 bases map to TRBD2. CDR3 size: 20 residues. Germline values: CDR1 SGDLS, CDR2 YYNGEE. V gave up 4 bases and J gave up 0 bases; unmatched junction bases: 11. CDR3 sequence: CASSPSPGLAGGDSYNEQFF. The CDR3 DNA reads TGTGCCAGCAGCCCCTCCCCAGGACTAGCGGGAGGGGACTCCTACAATGAGCAGTTCTTC.

This clonotype showed up just a few times. The J gene is TRBJ1-5, the V gene TRBV4-1; 7 nucleotides match TRBD1. Germline CDR1 is MGHRA and CDR2 is YSYEKL. CDR3 size: 19 residues. V shed 4 bases, J shed 1 base, and the junction held 16 bases outside the gene matches. The CDR3 DNA follows: TGCGCCAGCAGCCCGATCTTCTTCCCGACAGGGTCCAGCAATCAGCCCCAGCATTTT. Translating it yields CASSPIFFPTGSSNQPQHF.

In its sample, this clonotype was seen a few times. V gene TRBV5-5 combines with J gene TRBJ2-5; perhaps TRBD2 as D (6 bases). The V end lost 0 bases, the J end lost 5 bases, and 14 bases lay between the germline ends. CDR1 and CDR2 from the germline V gene are SGHKS and YYEKEE (reference sequence). The length of the CDR3 is 15 residues. The chain's CDR3 is CASSLVGSGRETQYF. As DNA, the CDR3 is TGTGCCAGCAGCTTGGTTGGCAGCGGGCGGGAGACCCAGTACTTC. The whole variable domain, filled in from reference TRBV5-5 and TRBJ2-5, reads DAGVTQSPTHLIKTRGQQVTLRCSPISGHKSVSWYQQVLGQGPQFIFQYYEKEERGRGNFPDRFSARQFPNYSSELNVNALLLGDSALYLCASSLVGSGRETQYFGPGTRLLVL.

This clonotype was observed a handful of times. V and J are TRBV4-1 and TRBJ1-5, with D unclear. With 1 base removed from V and 6 bases from J, the gap between germline ends came to 7 bases. Germline V gene data show CDR1 as MGHRA and CDR2 as YSYEKL. There are 13 residues in the CDR3. In DNA form, the CDR3 reads TGCGCCAGCAGCCAAGGCAGATTTCAGCCCCAGCATTTT. It specifies CASSQGRFQPQHF.

The chain has TRBV4-1 and TRBJ2-3; the match to TRBD1 covers 7 bases. Germline CDR1 MGHRA, CDR2 YSYEKL. V shed 2 bases and J 3 bases; nucleotides not matched to a gene: 2. CDR3 size: 14 residues. The CDR3 here is CASSQKTGTDTQYF. In nucleotides, the CDR3 is TGCGCCAGCAGCCAAAAGACAGGGACAGATACGCAGTATTTT.

This clonotype has only a few counts. The rearrangement uses TRBV12-3 or TRBV12-4 and TRBJ2-5; 7 nucleotides line up with TRBD2. There are 13 residues in the CDR3. V gave up 3 bases and J gave up 5 bases; unmatched junction bases: 3. CDR3 coding DNA: TGTGCCAGCAGTTTTCTGGGGGGGGAGACCCAGTACTTC. Protein sequence: CASSFLGGETQYF.

This clonotype was seen a single time. The chain carries TRBV7-9 and TRBJ1-1; the D is unclear. The CDR3 loop spans 14 amino acids. The V end was cut by 5 bases, the J end by 6 bases, with 16 bases between. CDR1 is SEHNR and CDR2 is FQNEAQ in the germline V gene (reference sequence). The CDR3 bases are TGTGCCAGCAGCCCCGGTTCGTCCACCCCTGAAGCTTTCTTT. It is translated as CASSPGSSTPEAFF.

The rearrangement joins TRBV5-1 to TRBJ2-1; TRBD2 aligns across 13 bases. Germline CDR1 and CDR2: SGHRS and YFSETQ. With 4 bases clipped from V and 7 bases from J, the junction kept 5 bases outside the gene matches. The CDR3 loop spans 15 amino acids. The CDR3 DNA reads as TGCGCCAGCAGCCATGGACTAGCGGGAGAGAATGAGCAGTTCTTC. It translates to CASSHGLAGENEQFF.

In its sample, this clonotype was seen a few times. The chain carries TRBV5-5 and TRBJ1-6, with D hard to call. This CDR3 contains 14 residues. Trimming took off 6 bases at V and 4 bases at J, with 11 bases between the two ends. The germline gives CDR1 SGHKS, CDR2 YYEKEE (reference sequence). This CDR3 reads CASNSEMYNSPLHF. CDR3 nucleotide sequence: TGTGCCAGCAACTCGGAGATGTATAATTCACCCCTCCACTTT.

The genes are TRBV10-2 and TRBJ1-2, with D possibly being TRBD1 (5 bases). The CDR3 is made up of 15 amino acids. Per germline, CDR1 WSHSY and CDR2 SAAADI. V lost 4 bases to trimming and J lost 0 bases, with 12 bases between them. The CDR3 DNA follows: TGCGCCAGCAGTGTACTAGGGACGGCTAACTATGGCTACACCTTC. Residues: CASSVLGTANYGYTF.

This clonotype turned up a few times. This CDR3 reads CASSIDRTRHNEQFF. The CDR3 DNA reads as TGTGCCAGTAGTATAGACCGGACTAGACACAATGAGCAGTTCTTC. The chain carries TRBV19 and TRBJ2-1, with 7 bases lining up with TRBD2. Germline loops: CDR1 LNHDA, CDR2 SQIVND (reference sequence). V dropped 0 bases and J dropped 5; count of bases not matched to a gene: 4. This CDR3 comprises 15 residues.

The chain is built from TRBV5-5 and TRBJ1-5; 8 nucleotides align to TRBD1. The CDR3 runs 16 residues. CDR1 is SGHKS and CDR2 is YYEKEE in the germline V gene (reference sequence). V was clipped by 4 bases and J by 1 base; unmatched bases: 7. The CDR3 here is CASSPGQGTSNQPQHF. As DNA, the CDR3 is TGTGCCAGCAGCCCAGGACAGGGAACAAGCAATCAGCCCCAGCATTTT.

The table lists this clonotype with a few counts. The chain recombines TRBV10-3 with TRBJ2-3; 9 bases map to TRBD2. Looked up from germline, CDR1 is ENHRY and CDR2 is SYGVKD. The V and J ends lost 4 bases and 5 bases, in that order; junction bases with no gene match: 10. The CDR3 contains 16 residues. The CDR3 reads CAISGAVAGEGDTQYF. Here the CDR3 DNA reads TGTGCCATCAGTGGCGCGGTAGCGGGAGAGGGAGATACGCAGTATTTT.

The CDR3 spells CASSLDHRSYNEQFF. The CDR3 nucleotides read TGTGCCAGCAGCTTAGATCACAGGTCGTACAATGAGCAGTTCTTC. This chain links TRBV5-4 with TRBJ2-1, with TRBD1 as a possible D gene (5 bases). With 2 bases removed from V and 4 bases from J, the gap between germline ends came to 13 bases. This CDR3 comprises 15 residues. Germline V lookup: CDR1 SGHNT, CDR2 YYREEE (reference sequence).

V usage is TRBV20-1 and J usage is TRBJ2-1; D is ambiguous. There are 10 residues in the CDR3. Germline V gene lookup returns CDR1 DFQATT and CDR2 SNEGSKA (reference sequence). V lost 4 bases, J lost 9 bases, and 7 bases lay in between. In DNA form, the CDR3 reads TGCAGTGCTACCCACATTGAGCAGTTCTTC. Its translation: CSATHIEQFF.

V is TRBV5-1 and J is TRBJ2-5, with 10 positions matching TRBD1. Germline CDR1 and CDR2: SGHRS and YFSETQ. With 4 bases clipped from V and 3 bases from J, the junction kept 6 bases outside the gene matches. This CDR3 spans 15 amino acids. The CDR3 here is CASSGSGTGEETQYF. CDR3 nucleotide sequence: TGCGCCAGCAGCGGGTCCGGGACAGGGGAAGAGACCCAGTACTTC.

This chain joins TRBV12-3 or TRBV12-4 and TRBJ2-2; D is uncertain. V dropped 2 bases and J dropped 3 bases, with 10 bases sitting between them. This CDR3 region has 15 residues. The CDR3 nucleotides are TGTGCCAGCAGTTTAAGTGGGTCTTACACCGGGGAGCTGTTTTTT. Its translation is CASSLSGSYTGELFF.

The chain has TRBV5-1 and TRBJ2-2; maybe TRBD2 (6 bases). The CDR3 is made up of 18 amino acids. Germline CDR1 reads SGHRS; CDR2 reads YFSETQ. Trimming pared 4 bases from V and 3 bases from J, leaving 22 bases between. CDR3 protein: CASSRTGRELQYTGELFF. DNA of the CDR3: TGCGCCAGCAGCCGTACGGGACGGGAGCTGCAGTACACCGGGGAGCTGTTTTTT. Full variable domain (rest looked up from reference TRBV5-1 and TRBJ2-2): KAGVTQTPRYLIKTRGQQVTLSCSPISGHRSVSWYQQTPGQGLQFLFEYFSETQRNKGNFPGRFSGRQFSNSRSEMNVSTLELGDSALYLCASSRTGRELQYTGELFFGEGSRLTVL.

The chain joins TRBV20-1 to TRBJ2-7, with TRBD2 matching over 9 bases. Germline V gives CDR1 DFQATT, CDR2 SNEGSKA (reference sequence). Losses at the gene ends were 5 bases for V and 8 bases for J; bases not matched to a gene: 10. The CDR3 is 13 amino acids. The CDR3 coding sequence is TGCAGTGCTTCGGGACTAGCAACCCAGAAGCAGTACTTC. Translating it yields CSASGLATQKQYF.

This clonotype has more than one count but fewer than ten. This chain uses TRBV7-9 with TRBJ1-5, with 8 bases aligning to TRBD1. The CDR3 has 14 residues. The ends lost 3 bases at V and 5 bases at J; junction bases unmatched: 3. Germline V CDR1 and CDR2: SEHNR, FQNEAQ (reference sequence). CDR3 sequence: CASSLQGADQPQHF. The CDR3 nucleotides are TGTGCCAGCAGCTTGCAGGGGGCGGATCAGCCCCAGCATTTT.